Listed here is a single TCR beta chain. The CDR3 covers 15 residues. The germline V gene has CDR1 SEHNR and CDR2 FQNEAQ (reference sequence). The ends were cut back, 2 bases at V and 3 bases at J, with 14 bases in the middle. This sample is part of a study of shared T cell receptors in the human thymus. Assay: immunoSEQ multiplex PCR; the TCRdb copy retains only in-frame clones and omits some. The sample holds about 380,000 clones, approximately 95% seen once. Sequencing was performed on thymocytes. The chain joins TRBV7-9 to TRBJ2-7, with D perhaps TRBD2 (6 bases). This TCR was recovered from a human donor. This chain's CDR3 is CASSLLGGGSYEQYF. CDR3 nucleotide sequence: TGTGCCAGCAGCTTACTGGGGGGAGGCAGCTACGAGCAGTACTTC.